This T cell receptor beta chain stems from a study of follicular helper T cells after annual influenza vaccination (dated by TCRdb to the late 2010s). About the investigation overall: After each seasonal influenza vaccination, blood was collected on days 0, 7 and 28. Some subjects were followed across successive annual vaccinations spanning the 2013-2014, 2014-2015 and 2015-2016 seasons to study recall of cTfh clones. One week after vaccination, a second recruited cohort of 11 to 12 subjects (Table S1) displayed a similar ICOS+CD38+ cTfh response. Multi-year samples were available for six subjects, with four spanning two vaccination seasons and two spanning three seasons. The 2013-2014 samples were cryopreserved, while the 2015 samples were processed right after collection. The investigation overall reported the following: Day 7 ICOS+CD38+ clones were most often found later in ICOS-CD38- cTfh, suggesting that subset may serve as a memory reservoir. ICOS+CD38+ cTfh clonality correlated with the frequency of that population, and its change correlated with the change in circulating plasmablast frequency. Productive TCRB sequences were recovered from only about 8.5-20% of analyzed cells, so rare clonotypes could not be sampled. Successive annual vaccinations recalled a recurrent oligoclonal ICOS+CD38+ cTfh response that contained tetramer and AIM influenza-specific clonotypes.

For this clone: It lacks a known antigen. No clone much larger than this one lies a single base away; base qualities are absent.

Inclusive of the bounding cysteine and phenylalanine, the CDR3 is 14 residues long. This entry keeps only the CDR3 DNA: 42 bases, framed from base 1. CDR1 SGHVS and CDR2 FQNEAQ were looked up in the germline V gene. V drops 2 bases and J drops 1 base, leaving 8 bases in between. The protocol used for the library was the immunoSEQ multiplex PCR assay. Adaptive Biotechnologies handled the TCRB amplification, library preparation, sequencing and preliminary bioinformatics at Survey level resolution. For TCRB sequencing, genomic DNA from the sorted cTfh populations was amplified by multiplex PCR. As for how the authors treated the data: In R, clonality was calculated as 1 minus the normalized Shannon entropy, and the Gini index was computed using the R package ineq. The overlap score was defined as the summed counts of shared sequences divided by the total counts of all sequences in both compared samples. Shared-clonotype significance used Fisher's exact test assuming a theoretical repertoire of 10^7 TCRB sequences. TCRdb's version of the immuneACCESS table is confined to in-frame rearrangements and falls short of the full clone set. An unresolved V gene accounts for under half of the shortfall where checked; the remainder is of unknown origin. The V and J calls and clone size were taken over from that table, and D and trimming were inferred from the DNA. In all, the sample holds fewer than 600 clones, and 65% to 85% of those were seen once. The ten largest clones add up to roughly 3.5% of the sample.

The time point label for this specimen denotes: 2015-2016 season, 7 days after influenza vaccination. Adults were given seasonal inactivated influenza vaccine (Fluvarix), and sorted blood CD4 subsets were followed by TCRB sequencing before and after vaccination. To be eligible, subjects had to be community-dwelling and could not have received an influenza vaccine during the previous 6 months. Reasons for exclusion included contraindications to influenza vaccine, substance abuse, HIV/AIDS, active malignancy, immunomodulatory medication, and active illness such as respiratory infection. At each time point, somewhere between about 40 and 100 mL of blood was taken. Non-naive CD4+CXCR5+PD-1+ cells were defined as circulating Tfh and were sorted into two fractions, ICOS+CD38+ and ICOS-CD38-. PBMC were isolated using Ficoll-Paque PLUS or SepMate separation. Cell subsets were sorted from PBMC on a BD FACS Aria before DNA extraction.

Specimen: CXCR5+ CD38+ circulating T follicular helper cells from blood, collected 7 days after influenza vaccination. Taken with the paper, the label for cell subset or site translates to: circulating Tfh, non-naive CD4+CXCR5+PD-1+ (ICOS+CD38+ or ICOS-CD38-). The chain was built from TRBV7-8 and TRBJ1-1; the D region possibly corresponds to TRBD1 (5 bases align). The receptor was derived from an adult who received the influenza vaccine. The CDR3 sequence is CASSLQGRNTEAFF. The nucleotide sequence is TGTGCCAGCAGCTTACAGGGTCGGAACACTGAAGCTTTCTTT. Reference TRBV7-8 and TRBJ1-1 proteins supply the regions before and after the CDR3; the full variable domain is: GAGVSQSPRYKVAKRGQDVALRCDPISGHVSLFWYQQALGQGPEFLTYFQNEAQLDKSGLPSDRFFAERPEGSVSTLKIQRTQQEDSAVYLCASSLQGRNTEAFFGQGTRLTVV.